The 28 T cell receptor beta chains in this list originate from one sample, sequenced in a study of cytomegalovirus exposure and HLA in healthy donors. The PCR made use of 60 Vbeta and 13 Jbeta primers. Produced via immunoSEQ multiplex PCR; TCRdb's table is partial and in-frame only. The repertoire holds about 190,000 clones, with around 82% as singletons. Sequencing input: PBMCs. These TCRs come from a boy aged 5-17 years in good health and CMV-seronegative.

A remark on this clone: An end of the junction does not agree with germline; a read error may underlie this. V is TRBV14 and J is TRBJ1-4; D remains unclear. Germline V gene sequence: CDR1 SGHDN, CDR2 FVKESK. There are 12 residues in the CDR3. The CDR3 DNA is TGTGCCAGCAGAAATCACCGAGGCCCCGGATCTTTT. This gives the protein CASRNHRGPGSF.

The chain uses TRBV30 and TRBJ2-5; the match to TRBD1 covers 8 bases. Germline CDR1 GTSNPN, CDR2 SVGIG (reference sequence). The V gene end was trimmed by 1 base and the J gene end by 7 bases; junction bases not matched to a gene: 8. The CDR3 spans 14 residues. DNA of the CDR3: TGTGCCTGGAGTGACAGGGGGAAAATTAGGACCCAGTACTTC. As protein: CAWSDRGKIRTQYF.

The chain joins TRBV7-8 to TRBJ2-3; no clear D. With 5 bases removed from V and 2 bases from J, the gap between germline ends came to 23 bases. The V gene's germline CDR1 is SGHVS and CDR2 FQNEAQ. The CDR3 consists of 18 residues. CDR3 region: CASSPRVSILYDTDTQYF. The DNA of the CDR3 is TGTGCCAGCAGCCCCCGCGTGAGCATCCTATACGACACAGATACGCAGTATTTT. Combining the CDR3 with reference TRBV7-8 and TRBJ2-3 gives the whole variable domain GAGVSQSPRYKVAKRGQDVALRCDPISGHVSLFWYQQALGQGPEFLTYFQNEAQLDKSGLPSDRFFAERPEGSVSTLKIQRTQQEDSAVYLCASSPRVSILYDTDTQYFGPGTRLTVL.

This chain connects TRBV5-1 to TRBJ2-1; a weak D match, TRBD2 (6 bases). V lost 0 bases to trimming and J lost 2 bases, with 12 bases between them. CDR1 is SGHRS, CDR2 YFSETQ, per germline. The length of the CDR3 is 16 residues. The CDR3 region is CASSLVGGPPYNEQFF. The CDR3 DNA reads as TGCGCCAGCAGCTTGGTTGGAGGGCCGCCCTACAATGAGCAGTTCTTC.

The chain has TRBV19 and TRBJ2-2; a possible D gene is TRBD1 (5 bases). Germline V gives CDR1 LNHDA, CDR2 SQIVND (reference sequence). Trimming cost V 8 bases and J 7 bases, with 14 bases left between them. The CDR3 loop spans 13 amino acids. The CDR3 DNA reads as TGTGCCAGTGATCAGGGTAATGGCGGGGAGCTGTTTTTT. Amino acid sequence: CASDQGNGGELFF.

This clone was recorded a few times. The chain carries TRBV7-2 and TRBJ1-1; 7 bases agree with TRBD1. The junction had 5 bases not matched to a gene; V was cut back by 3 bases and J by 4 bases. CDR3 size: 14 residues. Germline V gene sequence: CDR1 SGHTA, CDR2 FQGNSA. The CDR3: CASSLPTGATEAFF. CDR3 DNA: TGTGCCAGCAGCTTGCCCACAGGGGCCACTGAAGCTTTCTTT.

V and J are TRBV27 and TRBJ1-1; possibly TRBD1 for D (5 bases). The CDR3 loop spans 13 amino acids. From germline, CDR1 is MNHEY and CDR2 SMNVEV (reference sequence). Trimming cost V 5 bases and J 5 bases, with 12 bases left between them. The CDR3 nucleotides read TGTGCCAGCAGTATTCAGGGTAGGACTGAAGCTTTCTTT. As protein: CASSIQGRTEAFF.

This clone was observed a few times. This sequence joins TRBV7-6 and TRBJ2-1, with D perhaps matching TRBD2 (6 bases). V dropped 5 bases and J dropped 6 bases, with 17 bases sitting between them. CDR1 is SGHVS, CDR2 FNYEAQ, per germline. The CDR3 contains 15 residues. CDR3 coding DNA: TGTGCCAGCAGCCCCCTCCCCGCTAGCGCCAATGAGCAGTTCTTC. This sequence encodes CASSPLPASANEQFF. Supplemented by reference TRBV7-6 and TRBJ2-1, the full variable domain reads GAGVSQSPRYKVTKRGQDVALRCDPISGHVSLYWYRQALGQGPEFLTYFNYEAQQDKSGLPNDRFSAERPEGSISTLTIQRTEQRDSAMYRCASSPLPASANEQFFGPGTRLTVL.

V gene TRBV6-5 combines with J gene TRBJ1-1, with TRBD1 matching 8 bases. V dropped 7 bases and J dropped 1; count of bases not matched to a gene: 8. The CDR3 is made up of 15 amino acids. The germline V gene encodes CDR1 MNHEY and CDR2 SVGAGI. As DNA, the CDR3 is TGTGCCAGCATTTCTCCCGGGACAGGGAACACTGAAGCTTTCTTT. Its translation: CASISPGTGNTEAFF.

The V gene is TRBV9, the J gene TRBJ2-5, with D tentatively TRBD1 (5 bases). V was pared by 0 bases and J by 2 bases, with 20 bases between. Germline CDR1 reads SGDLS; CDR2 reads YYNGEE. This CDR3 is built from 18 residues. In DNA, the CDR3 is TGTGCCAGCAGCGTAGCCGACAGTAGGACCGTCGGGCAAGAGACCCAGTACTTC. Its translation: CASSVADSRTVGQETQYF.

The chain employs TRBV4-1 and TRBJ2-7; D perhaps matches TRBD1 (5 bases). V was pared by 1 base and J by 5 bases, with 15 bases between. This CDR3 is built from 15 residues. Germline V gene lookup returns CDR1 MGHRA and CDR2 YSYEKL. For the CDR3, the DNA is TGCGCCAGCAGCCAAGGAGATGCAGGGTTCAACGAGCAGTACTTC. This gives the protein CASSQGDAGFNEQYF.

This chain connects TRBV6-1 to TRBJ2-7, with TRBD2 identical over 8 bases. The CDR3 is 15 amino acids. Germline V gene data show CDR1 as MNHNS and CDR2 as SASEGT. The V segment lost 6 bases and the J segment 3 bases; nucleotides outside the gene matches: 10. The CDR3 here is CASRGGLANFYEQYF. CDR3 DNA: TGTGCCAGCAGAGGCGGACTAGCAAACTTCTACGAGCAGTACTTC.

The V and J genes are TRBV27 and TRBJ1-1; tentatively, D is TRBD1 (6 bases). The CDR3 totals 14 residues. Germline V gene sequence: CDR1 MNHEY, CDR2 SMNVEV (reference sequence). The ends were cut back, 5 bases at V and 1 base at J, with 11 bases in the middle. The CDR3 nucleotides read TGTGCCAGCAGTCTATGGGGACAGAACACTGAAGCTTTCTTT. Protein sequence: CASSLWGQNTEAFF.

The chain joins TRBV27 to TRBJ2-1; 12 nucleotides line up with TRBD2. The CDR3 sequence is 17 residues long. Germline-derived CDR1 and CDR2 are MNHEY and SMNVEV (reference sequence). Losses at the gene ends were 5 bases for V and 1 base for J; bases not matched to a gene: 6. The CDR3 is CASSRLAGELSYNEQFF. As DNA, the CDR3 is TGTGCCAGCAGTAGACTAGCGGGAGAGTTATCCTACAATGAGCAGTTCTTC.

This clone has a handful of counts. This chain joins TRBV6-5 and TRBJ1-1; unclear D gene. With 10 bases removed from V and 6 bases from J, the gap between germline ends came to 18 bases. Per germline, CDR1 MNHEY and CDR2 SVGAGI. The CDR3 is 13 amino acids. The CDR3 DNA is TGTGCCACCAAATCGGGGTGGTTATCTGAAGCTTTCTTT. Encoded protein: CATKSGWLSEAFF.

The rearrangement links TRBV19 to TRBJ2-7, with D maybe TRBD1 (5 bases). Trimming took 1 base from V and 5 from J, leaving 9 bases between them. Germline CDR1 is LNHDA and CDR2 is SQIVND (reference sequence). The CDR3 has 13 residues. CDR3 sequence: CASSIGGLDEQYF. CDR3 DNA: TGTGCCAGTAGTATAGGGGGCCTTGACGAGCAGTACTTC.

This chain links TRBV7-2 with TRBJ1-5; TRBD1 might be the D (6 bases). The CDR3 contains 14 residues. Per the germline V gene, CDR1 is SGHTA and CDR2 is FQGNSA. V lost 5 bases and J 11 bases, leaving 19 bases between the germline ends. CDR3 nucleotides: TGTGCCAGCAGCCCAGGGGCCACTTATGAGGCCCAGCATTTT. Translated, it gives CASSPGATYEAQHF. The whole variable domain, remainder taken from reference TRBV7-2 and TRBJ1-5, is GAGVSQSPSNKVTEKGKDVELRCDPISGHTALYWYRQSLGQGLEFLIYFQGNSAPDKSGLPSDRFSAERTGGSVSTLTIQRTQQEDSAVYLCASSPGATYEAQHFGDGTRLSIL.

This chain's CDR3 is CASSQGTGQGRSEAFF. CDR3 nucleotides: TGCGCCAGCAGCCAAGGGACAGGACAAGGGAGGTCTGAAGCTTTCTTT. The chain carries TRBV4-1 and TRBJ1-1; 7 bases are shared with TRBD1. Losses at the gene ends were 1 base for V and 6 bases for J; bases not matched to a gene: 11. Germline V gene data show CDR1 as MGHRA and CDR2 as YSYEKL. This CDR3 comprises 16 residues.

The rearrangement joins TRBV7-2 to TRBJ1-3; D gene ambiguous. CDR3 length equals 13 residues. V was cut by 1 base and J by 8 bases, with 9 bases left in between. CDR1 SGHTA and CDR2 FQGNSA come from the germline V gene. The CDR3 is CASSLGLPDTIYF. In DNA form, the CDR3 reads TGTGCCAGCAGCTTAGGGCTCCCCGACACCATATATTTT.

The chain carries TRBV13 and TRBJ2-3, with 9 bases matching TRBD2. The junction had 3 bases not matched to a gene; V was cut back by 4 bases and J by 1 base. The length of the CDR3 is 15 residues. Germline V CDR1 and CDR2: PRHDT, FYEKMQ (reference sequence). The CDR3 protein is CASSSRGGGTDTQYF. Written as DNA, the CDR3 is TGTGCCAGCAGCTCTCGCGGGGGGGGCACAGATACGCAGTATTTT.

A single count supports this clone. The rearrangement joins TRBV2 to TRBJ1-4; 10 nucleotides agree with TRBD1. This CDR3 is 14 amino acids long. Germline CDR1 and CDR2: SNHLY and FYNNEI. V shed 6 bases, J shed 7 bases, and the junction held 5 bases outside the gene matches. The CDR3 is CASSRDRGSEKLFF. The CDR3 DNA is TGTGCCAGCAGCCGGGACAGGGGTAGTGAAAAACTGTTTTTT.

J is TRBJ1-6 and V is TRBV27; TRBD1 might be the D (5 bases). Germline assignment: CDR1 MNHEY and CDR2 SMNVEV (reference sequence). The ends were cut back, 2 bases at V and 9 bases at J, with 14 bases in the middle. The CDR3 runs 15 residues. The CDR3 DNA reads as TGTGCCAGCAGTTTAAGGCAGGGACTAGTTTCACCCCTCCACTTT. Translated, it gives CASSLRQGLVSPLHF.

The rearrangement uses TRBV2 and TRBJ1-1; possibly TRBD1 for D (5 bases). Trimming took 7 bases from V and 6 from J, leaving 12 bases between them. Germline V lookup: CDR1 SNHLY, CDR2 FYNNEI. This CDR3 region has 12 residues. CDR3 protein: CASMGGVAEAFF. The DNA of the CDR3 is TGTGCCAGCATGGGGGGGGTGGCTGAAGCTTTCTTT.

This chain links TRBV7-9 with TRBJ1-1; weak D call: TRBD1 (6 bases). Germline-derived CDR1 and CDR2 are SEHNR and FQNEAQ (reference sequence). The V end lost 5 bases, the J end lost 3 bases, and 16 bases lay between the germline ends. There are 15 residues in the CDR3. CDR3 protein: CASSPKDRYDTEAFF. Written as DNA, the CDR3 is TGTGCCAGCAGCCCCAAAGACAGGTATGACACTGAAGCTTTCTTT.

J is TRBJ1-5 and V is TRBV5-6; 9 positions match TRBD1. The germline CDR1 and CDR2 sequences are SGHDT and YYEEEE. The CDR3 contains 15 residues. After removal of 4 bases from V and 6 bases from J, the junction contained 8 bases not matched to a gene. The DNA for the CDR3 is TGTGCCAGCAGCATTACCGGGACAGGGCCTCAGCCCCAGCATTTT. This codes for CASSITGTGPQPQHF. Using reference TRBV5-6 and TRBJ1-5 for the parts outside the CDR3, the full variable domain is DAGVTQSPTHLIKTRGQQVTLRCSPKSGHDTVSWYQQALGQGPQFIFQYYEEEERQRGNFPDRFSGHQFPNYSSELNVNALLLGDSALYLCASSITGTGPQPQHFGDGTRLSIL.

The CDR3 sequence is CASSQVVQIGYTF. In DNA form, the CDR3 reads TGCGCCAGCAGCCAAGTGGTGCAGATCGGCTACACCTTC. This sequence joins TRBV4-3 and TRBJ1-2; D is uncertain. The CDR3 runs 13 residues. V was cut by 1 base and J by 8 bases, with 11 bases left in between. Germline loops: CDR1 LGHNA, CDR2 YSLEER.

This chain connects TRBV6-5 to TRBJ2-7, with TRBD1 matching over 9 bases. Germline-derived CDR1 and CDR2 are MNHEY and SVGAGI. The junction had 9 bases not matched to a gene; V was cut back by 5 bases and J by 4 bases. The CDR3 runs 15 residues. CDR3 nucleotide sequence: TGTGCCAGCAGTCCAGCCCGAGACAGGGGGTACGAGCAGTACTTC. Translated, it gives CASSPARDRGYEQYF.

The chain has TRBV6-1 and TRBJ2-7; a weak D match, TRBD1 (5 bases). Germline V gene data show CDR1 as MNHNS and CDR2 as SASEGT. V was clipped by 2 bases and J by 3 bases, with 8 bases between them. The CDR3 is 13 amino acids. CDR3 amino acids: CASSEQGLYEQYF. The CDR3 DNA is TGTGCCAGCAGTGAACAGGGCCTCTACGAGCAGTACTTC.